Only a few counts were recorded for the clone carrying this T cell receptor beta chain. Its antigen is undetermined. Germline V gene data show CDR1 as SQVTM and CDR2 as ANQGSEA. The CDR3 sequence is 12 residues long. Trimming at V came to 7 bases and at J to 5 bases, leaving 7 bases not matched to a gene. The whole isolated RNA underwent reverse transcription, so sequencing captured expressed TCRB transcripts. Here immunoSEQ multiplex PCR was the method, and the copy in TCRdb shows in-frame clones only, minus some. The top ten hold roughly 0.06% of the sample, which has hundreds of thousands of clones, over 25% seen once. Researchers reported sorting CD4+ naive, central memory, regulatory and stem cell-like memory cells via CD45RO/CCR7/CD25/CD127/CD95/CD27. The sample originates from a study of beta chain features in type 1 diabetes. Study results and limitations: In patients and controls equally, PCR might favor templates that are shorter.

Source material: naive CD4+ T cells from blood. The receptor's source is a man aged 18 to 35 in good health. The chain uses TRBV29-1 and TRBJ2-7; 8 positions match TRBD1. The chain's CDR3 is CSGGQGIDEQYF. DNA of the CDR3: TGCAGCGGCGGACAGGGAATTGACGAGCAGTACTTC.